This T cell receptor (beta chain) comes out of a study of blood T cell repertoires in COVID-19. Overall study: Donors in the United States, Italy and Spain gave samples during acute or convalescent COVID-19. The analysed material was cDNA or gDNA that came from T cells, B-cell-depleted T cells, or PBMCs.

Germline values: CDR1 LNHDA, CDR2 SQIVND (reference sequence). This CDR3 region has 13 residues. With V trimmed by 6 bases and J by 11 bases, 9 bases remained unmatched. Authors' analysis steps: From reference gene primer amplification, estimates of nucleated cell counts were derived. Data came from immunoSEQ multiplex PCR; TCRdb stores just in-frame clones and leaves some out. V and J calls and clone size come straight from that table; D and trimming were deduced from the DNA. The sample includes some 99,000 clones, 75% to 90% of them seen just once. The sequenced sample was peripheral blood. This sequence joins TRBV19 and TRBJ1-5; 8 bases map to TRBD1. The clonotype comes from a woman in her sixties or seventies with acute or convalescent COVID-19. This CDR3 is CASSKGQVGSQHF. The CDR3 nucleotides read TGTGCCAGTAGCAAGGGACAGGTCGGGTCCCAGCATTTT.